The 21 T cell receptor beta chains below all came from one sample that was sequenced in a study of blood T cell repertoires in COVID-19. The method was immunoSEQ multiplex PCR; TCRdb's version includes in-frame clones alone and lacks a portion of them. The table lists almost 35,000 clones, approximately 91% of them singletons, with roughly 42% in the top ten. The sample comprised peripheral blood. Receptor source: a man aged 55 to 69 with active or convalescent COVID-19.

The CDR3 sequence is CASSQDRALEKLFF. For the CDR3, the DNA is TGCGCCAGCAGCCAAGACAGGGCTTTGGAAAAACTGTTTTTT. This chain joins TRBV4-1 and TRBJ1-4, with D possibly matching TRBD1 (5 bases). V was pared by 0 bases and J by 8 bases, with 10 bases between. CDR1 is MGHRA, CDR2 YSYEKL, per germline. The CDR3 extends over 14 amino acids.

The rearrangement uses TRBV20-1 and TRBJ2-1; tentative D call: TRBD2 (5 bases). From germline, CDR1 is DFQATT and CDR2 SNEGSKA (reference sequence). V shed 3 bases and J shed 5 bases, with 14 bases lying between them. CDR3 length equals 14 residues. The CDR3 DNA reads as TGCAGTGCTAGTGGACTCTCAACCCACAATGAGCAGTTCTTC. Translation gives CSASGLSTHNEQFF.

The V gene is TRBV6-1, the J gene TRBJ1-2; 8 bases match TRBD1. V trimming: 2 bases; J trimming: 7 bases; junction bases outside the gene matches: 6. The CDR3 sequence is 14 residues long. The V gene's germline CDR1 is MNHNS and CDR2 SASEGT. The CDR3 DNA sequence: TGTGCCAGCAGTGAATGGCAGGGGGCCGGTGGCTACACCTTC. Translated, it gives CASSEWQGAGGYTF.

The V and J genes are TRBV4-1 and TRBJ1-1; D gene ambiguous. CDR3 length equals 14 residues. Trimming took off 0 bases at V and 4 bases at J, with 9 bases between the two ends. Germline values: CDR1 MGHRA, CDR2 YSYEKL. Written as DNA, the CDR3 is TGCGCCAGCAGCCAAGAAAGTACAGCCACTGAAGCTTTCTTT. This translates into CASSQESTATEAFF.

This chain connects TRBV11-3 to TRBJ2-1, with 12 bases fitting TRBD2. Germline values: CDR1 SGHNT, CDR2 YENEEA. This CDR3 contains 18 residues. The V gene end was trimmed by 1 base and the J gene end by 4 bases; junction bases not matched to a gene: 8. CDR3 sequence reads: CASSLGPGLAGPYNEQFF. The DNA of the CDR3 is TGTGCCAGCAGCTTAGGACCGGGACTAGCGGGCCCTTACAATGAGCAGTTCTTC.

This chain connects TRBV12-3 or TRBV12-4 to TRBJ1-2, with TRBD1 identical over 7 bases. The CDR3 spans 13 residues. Trimming took 5 bases from V and 8 from J; bases not matched to a gene: 8. CDR3 bases: TGTGCCAGCAGTCCTAGCAGAGGGGGCGGCTACACCTTC. This codes for CASSPSRGGGYTF.

V gene TRBV4-3 combines with J gene TRBJ1-6, with 7 bases matching TRBD1. The CDR3 covers 17 residues. The J segment lost 7 bases and the V segment lost 5 bases, leaving 14 bases of the junction unmatched. Germline values: CDR1 LGHNA, CDR2 YSLEER. The CDR3 nucleotides are TGCGCCAGCAGCGGACGACGGGACAGCCCCAACAATTCACCCCTCCACTTT. Translating it yields CASSGRRDSPNNSPLHF.

The V gene is TRBV9, the J gene TRBJ2-7; D is unclear. In germline, CDR1 is SGDLS, CDR2 YYNGEE. The CDR3 is made up of 15 amino acids. With 0 bases removed from V and 1 base from J, the gap between germline ends came to 11 bases. This CDR3 reads CASSVGAGTSYEQYF. The CDR3 region has the DNA TGTGCCAGCAGCGTAGGGGCAGGTACGTCCTACGAGCAGTACTTC.

Written as DNA, the CDR3 is TGTGCCAGCAGCTCCCAAGACAGGTTTACCTCTGGAAACACCATATATTTT. Translation: CASSSQDRFTSGNTIYF. The chain joins TRBV11-2 to TRBJ1-3; a possible D gene is TRBD1 (6 bases). V was trimmed by 4 bases and J by 0 bases, leaving 16 bases between them. The CDR3 covers 17 residues. The V gene's germline CDR1 is SGHAT and CDR2 FQNNGV.

The J gene is TRBJ2-2, the V gene TRBV7-3; TRBD1 matches at 9 bases. The CDR3 is 15 amino acids. Germline loops: CDR1 SGHTA, CDR2 FQGTGA. V gave up 5 bases and J gave up 5 bases; unmatched junction bases: 6. The CDR3 sequence: CASSRDRGSTGELFF. CDR3 coding DNA: TGTGCCAGCAGCCGAGACAGGGGGTCAACCGGGGAGCTGTTTTTT.

The chain joins TRBV5-6 to TRBJ2-1; D may be TRBD2 (6 bases). Germline V gene data show CDR1 as SGHDT and CDR2 as YYEEEE. Trimming removed 2 bases from V and 3 bases from J, with 12 bases in between. The CDR3 contains 15 residues. CDR3 protein: CASSFSGGIYNEQFF. CDR3 nucleotides: TGTGCCAGCAGCTTTTCCGGGGGAATCTACAATGAGCAGTTCTTC.

This rearrangement joins TRBV5-4 to TRBJ1-2; perhaps TRBD1 as D (6 bases). This CDR3 comprises 12 residues. Germline lookup yields CDR1 SGHNT and CDR2 YYREEE (reference sequence). Trimming stripped 5 bases from V and 4 bases from J, with 9 bases between. The CDR3 reads CASSGGSYGYTF. CDR3 DNA sequence: TGTGCCAGCAGTGGGGGCAGCTATGGCTACACCTTC.

The CDR3 protein is CASSVHWTGVTDTQYF. CDR3 DNA sequence: TGTGCCAGCAGCGTCCATTGGACAGGGGTGACAGATACGCAGTATTTT. The chain couples TRBV9 to TRBJ2-3; 9 bases align to TRBD1. Trimming at V came to 2 bases and at J to 3 bases, leaving 7 bases not matched to a gene. The CDR3 covers 16 residues. CDR1 and CDR2 (germline): SGDLS, YYNGEE.

This clone came up once. The chain recombines TRBV7-9 with TRBJ1-5; the match to TRBD1 covers 7 bases. Germline values: CDR1 SEHNR, CDR2 FQNEAQ (reference sequence). The junction had 4 bases not matched to a gene; V was cut back by 3 bases and J by 2 bases. The CDR3 contains 15 residues. The CDR3 DNA is TGTGCCAGCAGCTTGACAGGGTCCGGCAATCAGCCCCAGCATTTT. Protein product: CASSLTGSGNQPQHF.

CDR3: CASSLGPRGEIYEQYF. In DNA form, the CDR3 reads TGTGCCAGCAGCTTAGGGCCCAGGGGGGAGATCTACGAGCAGTACTTC. The chain carries TRBV11-2 and TRBJ2-7, with D possibly being TRBD1 (7 bases). Germline CDR1 SGHAT, CDR2 FQNNGV. This CDR3 spans 16 amino acids. V dropped 1 base and J dropped 3 bases, with 16 bases sitting between them.

The rearrangement links TRBV7-9 to TRBJ1-1; D gene unclear. The CDR3 covers 11 residues. In germline, CDR1 is SEHNR, CDR2 FQNEAQ (reference sequence). V lost 2 bases, J lost 5 bases, and 3 bases lay in between. CDR3 sequence: CASSLSTEAFF. CDR3 sequence (DNA): TGTGCCAGCAGCTTATCGACTGAAGCTTTCTTT.

The rearrangement links TRBV5-6 to TRBJ2-7, with D possibly TRBD1 on 6 matching bases. Trimming cost V 4 bases and J 6 bases, with 11 bases left between them. The CDR3 totals 12 residues. CDR1 is SGHDT, CDR2 YYEEEE, per germline. CDR3 residues: CASSPQGTEQYF. In DNA, the CDR3 is TGTGCCAGCAGCCCCCAGGGGACCGAGCAGTACTTC.

This chain connects TRBV6-4 to TRBJ1-2; D gene ambiguous. Trimming shortened V by 9 bases and J by 8 bases, and 4 bases separated the two germline ends. The CDR3 extends over 8 amino acids. Germline V gene sequence: CDR1 MRHNA, CDR2 SNTAGT. CDR3 bases: TGTGCCAGGCGGGGCTACACCTTC. This gives the protein CARRGYTF.

V usage is TRBV6-1 and J usage is TRBJ1-2; perhaps TRBD1 as D (6 bases). In germline, CDR1 is MNHNS, CDR2 SASEGT. There are 14 residues in the CDR3. Trimming pared 5 bases from V and 6 bases from J, leaving 16 bases between. CDR3 nucleotide sequence: TGTGCCAGCAGTTTAAGAGGGGGGGAAAATGGCTACACCTTC. Translating gives CASSLRGGENGYTF.

Regarding this clone: Relative to the germline gene, one junction end is altered; a read error may explain this. The rearrangement links TRBV28 to TRBJ2-7; 8 bases are shared with TRBD2. The CDR3 is 16 residues long. Germline assignment: CDR1 MDHEN and CDR2 SYDVKM. CDR3 in amino acids: CASSSSLAGPRYEQHF. DNA for the CDR3: TGTGCCAGCAGTTCCTCGTTAGCGGGACCCAGATACGAGCAGCACTTC.

A single count supports this clone. The DNA for the CDR3 is TGTGCCAGCAGCCATGGACAGGGCTGGACTGAAGCTTTCTTT. This codes for CASSHGQGWTEAFF. This sequence joins TRBV3-1 (or the pseudogene TRBV3-2) and TRBJ1-1, with TRBD1 matching over 8 bases. V shed 3 bases and J 5 bases; nucleotides not matched to a gene: 5. CDR1 and CDR2 from the germline V gene are LGHDT and YNNKEL (reference sequence). This CDR3 contains 14 residues.